This is a list of T cell receptor beta chains from one sample in a study of T cell responses to AZD1222 COVID-19 vaccine. Libraries were prepared by immunoSEQ multiplex PCR; TCRdb keeps only in-frame clonotypes and omits some of them. This sample has roughly 110,000 clones; around 90% occur once, and the top ten carry 4.8%. This material consisted of peripheral blood, taken 28 days after the second AZD1222 dose. These TCRs come from an adult who received the AZD1222 COVID-19 vaccine. Both conserved end residues are part of each CDR3.

j_call v_call cdr3_aa
TRBJ1-2 TRBV28 CASSTGGDNYGYTF
TRBJ1-1 TRBV6-5 CASSIPGVNTEAFF
TRBJ2-3 TRBV5-6 CASSLGSTDTQYF
TRBJ1-1 TRBV5-1 CASSDKTGAGAEAFF
TRBJ2-7 TRBV9 CASSVGQAHSYEQYF
TRBJ2-7 TRBV7-9 CASSPGQSWGEQYF
TRBJ1-2 TRBV4-2 CASSPTAGQGGIYGYTF
TRBJ1-2 TRBV4-2 CASSPGTGEGYGYTF
TRBJ2-3 TRBV6-2/TRBV6-3 CASSPPRRGADTQYF
TRBJ1-5 TRBV19 CASSPGGTGGGGPQHF
TRBJ2-7 TRBV7-9 CASSLFGREQYF
TRBJ2-4 TRBV19 CASRLRGPENIQYF
TRBJ2-3 TRBV9 CASSAAGGAGTDTQYF
TRBJ2-5 TRBV7-3 CASSEHGAEQETQYF
TRBJ1-6 TRBV11-2 CASSSQGGSYNSPLHF
TRBJ1-4 TRBV7-9 CASSSTGYNEKLFF
TRBJ1-4 TRBV5-6 CASTRVGGATNEKLFF
TRBJ2-7 TRBV6-5 CASSTSSGPYEQYF
TRBJ2-1 TRBV6-2/TRBV6-3 CASSWAALYNEQFF
TRBJ1-6 TRBV27 CASSPRRSSYNSPLHF
TRBJ2-3 TRBV24-1 CATSAPTDTQYF
TRBJ2-5 TRBV6-5 CASTRQGTETQYF
TRBJ1-1 TRBV6-5 CASRQLQRDTEAFF
TRBJ1-5 TRBV6-2/TRBV6-3 CASSSWDSLNQPQHF
TRBJ2-7 TRBV6-5 CASRGGQGTYEQYF
TRBJ2-3 TRBV10-2 CASSDGQGSTDTQYF
TRBJ1-1 TRBV5-1 CASSFTQQGSQTEAFF
TRBJ1-2 TRBV3-1/TRBV3-2 CASSPRTGPNYGYTF
TRBJ1-4 TRBV12-3/TRBV12-4 CAVGTTTNEKLFF